A selection of T cell receptor beta chains follows, all from one sample in a study of T-cell reconstitution after alpha-beta-depleted transplantation in children. TCRdb passed the PCR reads through MiXCR, listing each CDR3 protein once. The sample records approximately 390,000 distinct CDR3 sequences, about 11% being singletons. Specimen: PBMCs from the stem cell graft donor, collected from the stem cell graft. The source of these receptors is a human donor who donated a stem cell graft to a child with acute myeloid leukemia. Each CDR3 is given with its conserved first and last residue. The D gene is left open where the match is weak. A clone size is listed for some rows: how often the clone was seen (once, few, many), or a class if it is expanded.

D gene,V gene,J gene,clone size,CDR3 DNA,CDR3 protein
TRBD1,TRBV12-3/TRBV12-4,TRBJ1-4,few,TGTGCCAGCTGGGACAGGGCTGATGAAAAACTGTTTTTT,CASWDRADEKLFF
TRBD2,TRBV19,TRBJ2-2,many,TGTGCCAGTAGGACTAGCGGGAGTGGCGGGGAGCTGTTTTTT,CASRTSGSGGELFF
TRBD1,TRBV30,TRBJ2-7,few,TGTGCCTGGAGTGTGACAGGGGCCCACGAGCAGTACTTC,CAWSVTGAHEQYF
TRBD2,TRBV20-1,TRBJ2-3,few,TGCAGTGCCCGGGCTAGCGGGAGGCTAAATACGCAGTATTTT,CSARASGRLNTQYF
TRBD1,TRBV7-8,TRBJ2-7,-,TGTGCCAGCAGCTCGCATCCCGGGACAGGTTCGTACGAGCAGTACTTC,CASSSHPGTGSYEQYF
-,TRBV5-1,TRBJ2-2,few,TGCGCCAGCAGCTTGGGCAGGTACACCGGGGAGCTGTTTTTT,CASSLGRYTGELFF
TRBD1,TRBV25-1,TRBJ2-7,-,TGTGCCAGCAGCAAGGACAGGAGCTCCTACGAGCAGTACTTC,CASSKDRSSYEQYF
-,TRBV5-1,TRBJ2-1,few,TGCGCCAGCAGCATAGGACAGAGCTCCTACAATGAGCAGTTCTTC,CASSIGQSSYNEQFF
TRBD2,TRBV20-1,TRBJ2-7,-,TGCAGTGCTATTATTGTAGCGGGAGCATCTTACGAGCAGTACTTC,CSAIIVAGASYEQYF
-,TRBV12-3/TRBV12-4,TRBJ2-6,many,TGTGCCAGCAGTTTAGGGCTGTCCTTACCATCTGGGGCCAACGTCCTGACTTTC,CASSLGLSLPSGANVLTF
TRBD2,TRBV29-1,TRBJ2-1,-,TGCAGCGTTGCGTCGGGGGGGAACTACAATGAGCAGTTCTTC,CSVASGGNYNEQFF
-,TRBV20-1,TRBJ1-5,-,TGCAGTGCTAGAGATGCAGGTCGGGGCAATCAGCCCCAGCATTTT,CSARDAGRGNQPQHF
-,TRBV5-4,TRBJ2-4,-,TGTGCCAGCAGCTTGGTGGGCTCCAAAAACATTCAGTACTTC,CASSLVGSKNIQYF
TRBD2,TRBV5-1,TRBJ2-1,few,TGCGCCAGCAGCTGGGGACTAGCGGGGACCGATGAGCAGTTCTTC,CASSWGLAGTDEQFF
-,TRBV12-5,TRBJ2-7,-,TGTGCTAGTGGTTTGACGACCTACGAGCAGTACTTC,CASGLTTYEQYF
-,TRBV12-3/TRBV12-4,TRBJ2-3,few,TGTGCCAGCACCGCCCTGATGGCGGATACGCAGTATTTT,CASTALMADTQYF
-,TRBV29-1,TRBJ2-5,few,TGCAGCGTTTCCCCTGGGGAGACCCAGTACTTC,CSVSPGETQYF
-,TRBV5-5,TRBJ2-5,-,TGTGCCAGCAGCTTGCCCGAAAACCAAGAGACCCAGTACTTC,CASSLPENQETQYF
TRBD1,TRBV7-7,TRBJ2-3,few,TGTGCTAGCAGCCCCCTAGGGGGCCGCACAGATACGCAGTATTTT,CASSPLGGRTDTQYF
TRBD2,TRBV6-1,TRBJ2-5,-,TGTGCCAGCAGACAGAGACTAGCGGGGGGTCAAGAGACCCAGTACTTC,CASRQRLAGGQETQYF
TRBD1,TRBV4-2,TRBJ1-1,many,TGTGCCAGCAGCCAAGGGACAGGTGATCTGAAGGCTTTCTTT,CASSQGTGDLKAFF
TRBD1,TRBV29-1,TRBJ2-1,few,TGCAGCGTCCGCGACAGGGTAGTAAATGAGCAGTTCTTC,CSVRDRVVNEQFF
-,TRBV4-3,TRBJ1-6,few,TGCGCCAGCAGCCAAGTGGCCAGGGCGGCTTCACCCCTCCACTTT,CASSQVARAASPLHF
-,TRBV7-9,TRBJ1-2,many,TGTGCCAGCAGCTTAGCCCAGGCCCGGCCTTTATATGGCTACACCTTC,CASSLAQARPLYGYTF
TRBD2,TRBV7-2,TRBJ2-1,-,TGTGCCAGCAGCTTCACTAGCGGGCTCAACTACAATGAGCAGTTCTTC,CASSFTSGLNYNEQFF
-,TRBV5-1,TRBJ2-1,-,TGCGCCAGCAGCTTGAACCCAGCAAGCGCCGGGGTTAGATCCTACAATGAGCAGTTCTTC,CASSLNPASAGVRSYNEQFF
-,TRBV5-6,TRBJ2-3,-,TGTGCCAGCAGCTTTACCTACGGACGCACAGATACGCAGTATTTT,CASSFTYGRTDTQYF
TRBD1,TRBV7-2,TRBJ2-1,-,TGTGCCAGCAGCTTAGTGGGGACAGTGACCTACAATGAGCAGTTCTTC,CASSLVGTVTYNEQFF
TRBD1,TRBV18,TRBJ1-2,few,TGTGCCAGCTCACCGCGGACAGGAATCTATGGCTACACCTTC,CASSPRTGIYGYTF
TRBD1,TRBV4-1,TRBJ1-1,many,TGCGCCAGCAGCCAAGAGGACAGGGCGAACACTGAAGCTTTCTTT,CASSQEDRANTEAFF
-,TRBV6-1,TRBJ1-2,-,TGTGCCAGCAACCGAGGTCCCACAGACAACTATGGCTACACCTTC,CASNRGPTDNYGYTF
-,TRBV27,TRBJ2-3,many,TGTGCCAGCAGTTTAGGGGTCCGCACAGATACGCAGTATTTT,CASSLGVRTDTQYF
-,TRBV20-1,TRBJ2-3,few,TGCAGTGCAAGACAGGGCACAGATACGCAGTATTTT,CSARQGTDTQYF
TRBD2,TRBV20-1,TRBJ2-5,few,TGCAGTGCCCCAGCTAGCGGGGGTGTTAGTGAGACCCAGTACTTC,CSAPASGGVSETQYF
-,TRBV6-1,TRBJ1-6,-,TGTGCCAGCAGTGAACAACGGAATTCACCCCTCCACTTT,CASSEQRNSPLHF
-,TRBV5-1,TRBJ2-1,many,TGCGCCAGCAGCTTTGAGGGACTCAATGAGCAGTTCTTC,CASSFEGLNEQFF
TRBD2,TRBV3-1,TRBJ2-1,-,TGTGCCAGCAGCCAAGTCGGGACTAGCTCGGATGAGCAGTTCTTC,CASSQVGTSSDEQFF
TRBD1,TRBV7-8,TRBJ2-1,many,TGTGCCAGCAGCCCAGGACAGGGGAACTACAATGAGCAGTTCTTC,CASSPGQGNYNEQFF
-,TRBV5-1,TRBJ2-1,few,TGCGCCAGCAGCTTGGCTGGGGGGGCCTCCTACAATGAGCAGTTCTTC,CASSLAGGASYNEQFF
-,TRBV29-1,TRBJ2-7,many,TGCAGCGCCGTAGACTCGTCCTACGAGCAGTACTTC,CSAVDSSYEQYF
TRBD1,TRBV28,TRBJ1-5,-,TGTGCCAGCATCGAGGGGGCAGGCAATCAGCCCCAGCATTTT,CASIEGAGNQPQHF
TRBD1,TRBV20-1,TRBJ2-3,-,TGCAGTGCTAGGGGGACAGGGGGCCCGGATACGCAGTATTTT,CSARGTGGPDTQYF
TRBD1,TRBV15,TRBJ2-7,few,TGTGCCACCGCGACAGGGGACGGGAACGAGCAGTACTTC,CATATGDGNEQYF
-,TRBV20-1,TRBJ1-5,-,TGCAGTGCTGGAACAGGGCTATATAGCAATCAGCCCCAGCATTTT,CSAGTGLYSNQPQHF
TRBD2,TRBV18,TRBJ2-1,few,TGTGCCAGCTCACCACCCGGGGGGAGCTCCTACAATGAGCAGTTCTTC,CASSPPGGSSYNEQFF
TRBD1,TRBV6-1,TRBJ1-1,-,TGTGCCAGCAGATGGACAGGGGGAAACACTGAAGCTTTCTTT,CASRWTGGNTEAFF
-,TRBV4-3,TRBJ2-7,few,TGCGCCAGCAGCCAAGAGAGAAGTGGTCGGGGGCTTATTGTATATGAGCAGTACTTC,CASSQERSGRGLIVYEQYF
TRBD2,TRBV6-1,TRBJ2-1,few,TGTGCCAGCAGTACGACTAGCGGGGGCTTCAATGAGCAGTTCTTC,CASSTTSGGFNEQFF
-,TRBV5-1,TRBJ2-3,many,TGCGCCAGCAGCTTAGGACAGGGAGGGACGCAGTATTTT,CASSLGQGGTQYF
-,TRBV6-5,TRBJ2-1,many,TGTGCCAGCAGTTACTCACGAGGGAATGAGCAGTTCTTC,CASSYSRGNEQFF
-,TRBV5-5,TRBJ2-2,-,TGTGCCAGCAGCTTGGATTGGGTTCCCGGGGAGCTGTTTTTT,CASSLDWVPGELFF
TRBD2,TRBV5-1,TRBJ2-7,-,TGCGCCAGCAGCTTTCTAGCGGGAGGGGCCTACGAGCAGTACTTC,CASSFLAGGAYEQYF
TRBD1,TRBV5-1,TRBJ2-1,-,TGCGCCAGCACCAAAGGGACAGACGCCTACAATGAGCAGTTCTTC,CASTKGTDAYNEQFF
TRBD1,TRBV2,TRBJ2-3,few,TGTGCCAGCAAGCGACAGGGTCCAGATACGCAGTATTTT,CASKRQGPDTQYF
-,TRBV15,TRBJ2-2,few,TGTGCCACCAGCAGAGACGCGAGCGCGAACACCGGGGAGCTGTTTTTT,CATSRDASANTGELFF
TRBD2,TRBV20-1,TRBJ2-1,-,TGCAGTGCTAGAGATTACGGGTTTGCTAGCGGGAAGGGGCAGGGCGATGAGCAGTTCTTC,CSARDYGFASGKGQGDEQFF